This entry describes one TCR beta chain. The antigen is unknown. The CDR3 runs to 15 residues. Germline lookup yields CDR1 SGHAT and CDR2 FQNNGV. V was cut by 5 bases and J by 6 bases, with 20 bases left in between. The entry originates in a study of cytomegalovirus exposure and HLA in healthy donors. The study, taken as a whole, reports: By HLA locus, TCR association rates varied in a later analysis, with DRB1 showing the most and HLA-C the fewest. TCR beta V- and J-gene trimming, according to a later analysis, was linked to a missense DCLRE1C variant. In vitro, a few CMV-associated chains proved specific for CMV antigens.

PCR primers comprised 60 Vbeta and 13 Jbeta primers. Assay used: immunoSEQ multiplex PCR; TCRdb lists only in-frame clones, some missing. This table holds about 130,000 clones, 65% to 80% found once. The chain carries TRBV11-2 and TRBJ2-7, with D possibly matching TRBD2 (5 bases). The material sequenced was PBMCs. This clonotype was obtained from a woman aged 40-49 years in good health and CMV-seronegative. The CDR3, as DNA: TGTGCCAGCAGCCTCTTCCCCCTGGGAGAGGCCGAGCAGTACTTC. Translating gives CASSLFPLGEAEQYF.